This TCR beta chain was identified in a study of shared clonotypes between healthy human individuals. Findings and caveats of the study: Sorted-subset sequencing was shown by rarefaction to be incomplete despite large depth. The study sampled only blood, and tissue repertoires likely differ.

About this clone: Antigen: not known.

Measured with immunoSEQ multiplex PCR; TCRdb has only the in-frame clones, and not every one. The data hold fewer than 1 million clones, with about 96% observed a single time. The V end was cut by 3 bases, the J end by 6 bases, with 11 bases between. CDR1 is MDHEN and CDR2 is SYDVKM in the germline V gene. This CDR3 has 13 residues. CD45RO-negative cells were positively selected for CCR7, leaving out terminally differentiated effector memory CD45RA+ cells. This chain joins TRBV28 and TRBJ1-2, with D uncertain. This receptor was obtained from a man aged 25 to 40 in good health. The sequencing input was naive CD8+ T cells sorted from blood. The CDR3 bases are TGTGCCAGCAGTTTTAGGAATCTGGATGGCTACACCTTC. Translated: CASSFRNLDGYTF.